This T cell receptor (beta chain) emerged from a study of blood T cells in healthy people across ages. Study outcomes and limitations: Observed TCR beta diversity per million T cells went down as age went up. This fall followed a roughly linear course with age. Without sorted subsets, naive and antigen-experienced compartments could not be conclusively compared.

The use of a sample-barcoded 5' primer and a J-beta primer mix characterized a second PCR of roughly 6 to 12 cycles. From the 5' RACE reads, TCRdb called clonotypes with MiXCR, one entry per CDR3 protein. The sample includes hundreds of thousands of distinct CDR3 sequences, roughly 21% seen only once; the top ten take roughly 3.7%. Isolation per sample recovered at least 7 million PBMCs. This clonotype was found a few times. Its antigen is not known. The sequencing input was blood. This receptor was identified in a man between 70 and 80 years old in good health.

This CDR3 reads CASSATPTGSETQYF. The DNA of the CDR3 is TGTGCCAGCAGCGCTACGCCTACAGGGTCAGAGACCCAGTACTTC. V usage is TRBV5-5 and J usage is TRBJ2-5, with a tentative D call TRBD1 (6 bases). The CDR3 is 15 amino acids. Germline CDR1 and CDR2: SGHKS and YYEKEE (reference sequence). V was trimmed by 4 bases and J by 4 bases, leaving 17 bases between them.